This TCR beta chain comes out of a study of early T cells in non-severe SARS-CoV-2 infection (dated by TCRdb to 2020 to 2023). Context from the whole study: Because TCR sequencing was done on bulk RNA from unsorted whole blood, the alpha and beta chains could not be paired.

Set within a cohort of healthcare workers in London, UK, this nested case-control study involved weekly PCR testing of nasopharyngeal swabs along with blood sampling. Healthcare workers were enrolled in the week of the UK lockdown, from 23 to 31 March 2020, and were followed every week for up to roughly 16 weeks. The library came from 5' RACE. The instrument was a NextSeq 500. To correct for sequencing error and PCR bias, the TCR library protocol tagged individual cDNA molecules with unique molecular identifiers. Both TCR alpha and beta chains were sequenced, and tight co-correlation was observed between alpha and beta sequence abundances in each sample. In the original analysis: V gene, J gene and CDR3 annotation of TCR sequences was performed with Decombinator V4. Expanded TCRs were defined as changing significantly between any two time points under a Poisson model with p below 0.0001. TCR abundances were normalised to the total number of TCRs sequenced per sample and were expressed as counts per million. MAIT TCRs were defined by TRAV1-2 paired with TRAJ12, TRAJ20 or TRAJ33, and iNKT TCRs by TRAV10 paired with TRAJ18. VDJdb, accessed 1 November 2021, was searched for CMV, EBV and SARS-CoV-2 annotated TCRs, excluding TCRs annotated for multiple antigens. TCRdb trimmed the raw reads at Q25, called clones with MiXCR and kept productive beta chains. Under each unique CDR3 protein, matching rows form one entry showing the most common genes and DNA. The authors' filters were not applied to this entry. The sample profile shows 60,000 to 75,000 distinct CDR3 sequences; 4% to 6% of them were found once. The top ten constitute 3.6% of the sample.

General findings and caveats noted by the study authors: Matching against VDJdb was skewed toward anti-spike CD8 responses, likely underestimated virus-specific expansions, and missed private and CD4 specificities.

The CDR3 spans 13 residues, from the cysteine through the phenylalanine. The entry retains the CDR3 DNA only, 39 bases that are in frame from base 1. In the germline V gene, CDR1 corresponds to MNHEY and CDR2 to SVGEGT. V is cut by 6 bases and J by 2 bases, and the space between the germline ends is 11 bases. Ten or more counts support this clonotype. Its antigen is still unknown. One base away there is no much larger clone; base qualities are not given. Here the chain combines TRBV6-2 or TRBV6-3 and TRBJ2-7; TRBD1 might be the D gene, on 6 matching bases. The TCR originated in an adult who was a healthcare worker with PCR-confirmed SARS-CoV-2 infection or an uninfected control (not recorded which). The donor label of this sample is uncertain. The sample consisted of whole blood, taken at baseline. The base sequence is TGTGCCAGCAGAAAGGGACAACCCTACGAGCAGTACTTC. Its amino acids are CASRKGQPYEQYF.